Reported below is one TCR beta chain. Germline V lookup: CDR1 SGHAT, CDR2 FQNNGV. The CDR3 totals 15 residues. V dropped 4 bases and J dropped 3; count of bases not matched to a gene: 4. The cohort comprised adults aged roughly 18 to 95 years residing in about two dozen US areas. Each participant's cohort was designated according to participant-reported clinical history. The sample comes from a study of blood T cell repertoires in COVID-19. Overall study context: Collection of acute and convalescent COVID-19 samples took place in the United States, Italy and Spain. In each case, the material was cDNA or gDNA derived from T cells, B-cell-depleted T cells, or PBMCs.

Sequencing used immunoSEQ multiplex PCR; TCRdb keeps in-frame clones, though not all of them. Seen here are roughly 420,000 clones, around 87% observed once, and the top ten hold around 0.91%. The sequence was collected from a woman younger than 45 with acute COVID-19. J is TRBJ2-7 and V is TRBV11-2; 12 bases agree with TRBD2. The sequencing sample was made of PBMCs or T cells enriched from blood (not recorded which). The CDR3 sequence: CASSWTSGTLYEQYF. The DNA for the CDR3 is TGTGCCAGCAGCTGGACTAGCGGGACCCTCTACGAGCAGTACTTC.